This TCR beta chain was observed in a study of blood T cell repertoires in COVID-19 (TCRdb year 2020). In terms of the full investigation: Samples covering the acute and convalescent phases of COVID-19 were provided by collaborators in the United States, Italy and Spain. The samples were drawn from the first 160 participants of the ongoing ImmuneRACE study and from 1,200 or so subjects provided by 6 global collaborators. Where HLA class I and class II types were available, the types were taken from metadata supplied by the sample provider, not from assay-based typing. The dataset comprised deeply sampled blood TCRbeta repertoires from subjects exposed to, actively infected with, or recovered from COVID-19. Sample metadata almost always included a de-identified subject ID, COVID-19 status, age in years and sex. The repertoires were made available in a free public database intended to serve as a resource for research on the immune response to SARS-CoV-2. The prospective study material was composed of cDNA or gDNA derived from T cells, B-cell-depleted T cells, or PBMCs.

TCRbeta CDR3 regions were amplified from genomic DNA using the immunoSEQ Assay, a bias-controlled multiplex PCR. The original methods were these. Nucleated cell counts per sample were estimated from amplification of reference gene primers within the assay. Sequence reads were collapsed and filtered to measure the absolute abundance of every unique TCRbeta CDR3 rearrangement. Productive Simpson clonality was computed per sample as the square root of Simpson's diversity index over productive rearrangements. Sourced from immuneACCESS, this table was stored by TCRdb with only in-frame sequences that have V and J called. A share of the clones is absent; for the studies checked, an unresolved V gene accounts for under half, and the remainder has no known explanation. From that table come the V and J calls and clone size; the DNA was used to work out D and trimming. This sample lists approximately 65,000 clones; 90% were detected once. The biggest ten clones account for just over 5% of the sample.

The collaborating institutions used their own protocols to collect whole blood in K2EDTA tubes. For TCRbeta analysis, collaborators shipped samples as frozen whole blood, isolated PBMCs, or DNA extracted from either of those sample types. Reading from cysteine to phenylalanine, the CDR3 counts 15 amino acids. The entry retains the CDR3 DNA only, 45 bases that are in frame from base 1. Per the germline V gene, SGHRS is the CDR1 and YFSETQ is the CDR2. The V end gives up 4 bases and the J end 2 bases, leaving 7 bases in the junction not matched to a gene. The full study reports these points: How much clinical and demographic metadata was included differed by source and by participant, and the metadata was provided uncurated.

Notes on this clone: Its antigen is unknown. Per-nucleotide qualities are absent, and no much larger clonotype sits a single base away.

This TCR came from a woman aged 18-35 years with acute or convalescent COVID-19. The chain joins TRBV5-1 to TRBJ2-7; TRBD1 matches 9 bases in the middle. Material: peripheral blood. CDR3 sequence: CASSPRDRAPYEQYF. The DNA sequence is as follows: TGCGCCAGCAGCCCCCGGGACAGGGCGCCCTACGAGCAGTACTTC.